What follows is one T cell receptor (beta chain) and its context. Its matching antigen is unknown. CDR1 is KGHDR and CDR2 is SFDVKD in the germline V gene. The CDR3 spans 15 residues. V lost 7 bases, J lost 2 bases, and 11 bases lay in between. TCRdb reanalysed the reads using MiXCR and keeps one entry per CDR3 protein. The sample has about 68,000 distinct CDR3 sequences; under 25% are singletons. This entry belongs to a study of T cell repertoires in cytomegalovirus infection. Study-level information: Public TCR beta signatures were indicative of both CMV infection and a matching HLA type.

The specimen sequenced was PBMCs, sequenced either directly or after in vitro stimulation (not recorded which). The chain combines TRBV24-1 with TRBJ2-6, with a possible D match to TRBD2 (6 bases). This sequence originates from a human donor in good health (CMV status not recorded). Some clones in this sample may be carry-over from other donors' samples. The CDR3 region is CATRDGTAGANVLTF. CDR3 coding DNA: TGTGCCACCAGGGACGGGACTGCTGGGGCCAACGTCCTGACTTTC.